This T cell receptor (beta chain) derives from a study of CD8 T cells in ankylosing spondylitis. Broader study findings: A TCR beta motif of roughly eight highly homologous variants appeared characteristic of ankylosing spondylitis blood.

Germline CDR1 and CDR2: DFQATT and SNEGSKA (reference sequence). V lost 8 bases to trimming and J lost 1 base, with 20 bases between them. The CDR3 consists of 15 residues. Libraries for TCR beta were made by quantitative 5'-RACE with molecular barcodes. TCRdb used MiXCR to reprocess the 5' RACE reads, holding one entry per CDR3 protein. This repertoire shows around 330,000 distinct CDR3 sequences, 11% found once; its top ten account for more than 7%. This clonotype was recorded many times. Antigen unknown. The clonotype comes from a female donor with ankylosing spondylitis or in good health (not recorded which). The specimen was blood, either unsorted or a sorted T cell fraction (not recorded which). The genes are TRBV20-1 and TRBJ1-1; possible D gene TRBD1, 5 bases. The CDR3 nucleotides are TGCAGTCCACCCATAGGGGATTGGGGGAACACTGAAGCTTTCTTT. Translation: CSPPIGDWGNTEAFF.